Below, one T cell receptor beta chain is given with its context. The data are from a study of blood T cell repertoires in COVID-19. Study overall: The United States, Italy and Spain supplied acute and convalescent COVID-19 samples. The analysed material was cDNA or gDNA that came from T cells, B-cell-depleted T cells, or PBMCs.

Deletions cut 4 bases from V and 4 bases from J, with 13 bases between. The CDR3 extends over 14 amino acids. The germline V gene encodes CDR1 SGHRS and CDR2 YFSETQ. Profiled with immunoSEQ multiplex PCR; TCRdb holds only in-frame clones, not every one. This table has just over 60,000 clones, approximately 80% appearing once. The chain joins TRBV5-1 to TRBJ2-3, with D perhaps TRBD2 (6 bases). The sequence was obtained from a woman aged 80 or over with active or convalescent COVID-19. Specimen: peripheral blood. CDR3 loop: CASSIGGGSDTQYF. In DNA, the CDR3 is TGCGCCAGCAGCATCGGGGGAGGCTCAGATACGCAGTATTTT. The variable domain in full, with the rest retrieved from reference TRBV5-1 and TRBJ2-3, is KAGVTQTPRYLIKTRGQQVTLSCSPISGHRSVSWYQQTPGQGLQFLFEYFSETQRNKGNFPGRFSGRQFSNSRSEMNVSTLELGDSALYLCASSIGGGSDTQYFGPGTRLTVL.